This T cell receptor beta chain stems from a study of T cells expressing NK-cell markers. Turning to the study itself: Beta-chain profiling covered CD3+CD56+NKG2C+, CD3+CD56+NKG2C- and CD3+CD56-NKG2C+ sorted subsets. Study-level results: It is unclear if expanded NKG2C-expressing clones target HCMV antigens. NKG2C+ dominant clonotype frequencies in six or seven donors were roughly 1.0-7.5% of CD8+ T cells.

Scientists made TCR beta cDNA using 5'RACE template switching with UMIs. TCRdb reprocessed the 5' RACE reads and reports one entry per CDR3 protein, with no DNA. The listing contains about 260,000 distinct CDR3 sequences. Regarding this clonotype: Its antigen is still unknown.

What was sequenced was blood T cells: a sorted CD56 or NKG2C T cell subset, CD4+ or CD8+ T cells, or bulk PBMC T cells (not recorded which). The clonotype was recovered from a woman aged 18 to 75 in good health.

The CDR3 spells CSAPRGDPANTGELFF. This chain uses TRBV20-1 with TRBJ2-2; the TCRdb D gene call, TRBD1, has no DNA to confirm it. Germline V gives CDR1 DFQATT, CDR2 SNEGSKA (reference sequence). This CDR3 is built from 16 residues.